This T cell receptor beta chain was retrieved from a study of PD-1 blockade in mismatch repair-deficient tumors. General study findings and limits: Rapid post-treatment expansion, then contraction, generally preceding radiologic response, marked tumor-resident clones.

A note on this clone: Its target is unknown.

Trimming removed 4 bases from V and 6 bases from J, with 10 bases in between. The CDR3 runs to 13 residues. The germline V gene has CDR1 MNHNY and CDR2 SVGAGI (reference sequence). Stated time point: approximately ten-day in vitro stimulation with candidate mutation-associated neoantigen peptide 1. Each of about seven ELISpot-reactive candidate peptides was used for approximately eleven-day stimulation. Baseline for clone expansion was a parallel culture with no peptide. Profiling relied on immunoSEQ multiplex PCR, and the TCRdb table lists in-frame clones only, not all of them. Of about 9,200 clones listed, roughly 87% are singletons.

V usage is TRBV6-6 and J usage is TRBJ1-5; D not resolved. The TCR originated in an adult with mismatch repair-deficient cancer. The sample consisted of cells cultured in vitro, taken from a patient treated with pembrolizumab. The CDR3 region has the DNA TGTGCCAGCAGTTTGGGAGAGGGTCAGCCCCAGCATTTT. This codes for CASSLGEGQPQHF.